This entry concerns a single T cell receptor beta chain. What it binds is not known. Clones were read by immunoSEQ multiplex PCR, and TCRdb kept only the in-frame ones, dropping some. In the table there are about 25,000 clones, roughly nine tenths of which are singletons. Germline V gene sequence: CDR1 SQVTM, CDR2 ANQGSEA. V shed 4 bases and J shed 1 base, with 5 bases lying between them. CDR3 size: 12 residues. This record comes from a study of T cells in localized non-small cell lung cancer. Whole-study results and caveats: As only one tumor region underwent sequencing, heterogeneity remains possible. Compared with tumor, uninvolved adjacent lung displayed greater T cell clonality, ranking highest overall.

J is TRBJ2-4 and V is TRBV29-1; no firm D call. This TCR was sampled from a woman aged 35-75 years with stage I lung adenocarcinoma. This material consisted of peripheral blood, taken before any cancer treatment. Written as DNA, the CDR3 is TGCAGCGTTGCCTTGGCCAAAAACATTCAGTACTTC. It encodes CSVALAKNIQYF.